This TCR beta chain was identified during a study of blood T cell repertoires in COVID-19. Study-level information: PBMCs, B-cell-depleted T cells, or T cells were the source of the cDNA or gDNA that made up the material.

Using immunoSEQ multiplex PCR, the repertoire was profiled, and TCRdb retains in-frame clones only, with some absent. The table records roughly 150,000 clones, 85% to 90% of them present only once. This CDR3 is 14 amino acids long. The V and J ends lost 4 bases and 9 bases, in that order; junction bases with no gene match: 2. CDR1 and CDR2 from the germline V gene are SEHNR and FQNEAQ (reference sequence). This receptor was identified in a man aged 55 to 70 with active or convalescent COVID-19. Input material: peripheral blood. J is TRBJ1-6 and V is TRBV7-9; 11 bases match TRBD1. The CDR3 DNA is TGTGCCAGCAGCTCGGGACAGGGGGGTTCACCCCTCCACTTT. Amino acid sequence: CASSSGQGGSPLHF.